This TCR beta chain was recovered during a study of blood T cell repertoires in COVID-19. About the research overall: PBMCs, B-cell-depleted T cells, or T cells provided the cDNA or gDNA that made up the material.

Under the authors' procedure: Reference gene primer amplification gave nucleated cell count estimates. The assay was immunoSEQ multiplex PCR, and TCRdb's table has in-frame clones only and misses some. From that table come the V and J calls and clone size; the DNA was used to work out D and trimming. The table shows fewer than 110,000 clones, with around 89% occurring only once. Germline V lookup: CDR1 SGHRS, CDR2 YFSETQ. The CDR3 consists of 14 residues. Deletions cut 0 bases from V and 3 bases from J, with 8 bases between. Sample: peripheral blood. This rearrangement joins TRBV5-1 to TRBJ2-3; D uncertain. This TCR derives from a woman aged 60-70 years with acute or convalescent COVID-19. In DNA, the CDR3 is TGCGCCAGCAGCTTGGGGCAACTAACAGATACGCAGTATTTT. Its translation is CASSLGQLTDTQYF.